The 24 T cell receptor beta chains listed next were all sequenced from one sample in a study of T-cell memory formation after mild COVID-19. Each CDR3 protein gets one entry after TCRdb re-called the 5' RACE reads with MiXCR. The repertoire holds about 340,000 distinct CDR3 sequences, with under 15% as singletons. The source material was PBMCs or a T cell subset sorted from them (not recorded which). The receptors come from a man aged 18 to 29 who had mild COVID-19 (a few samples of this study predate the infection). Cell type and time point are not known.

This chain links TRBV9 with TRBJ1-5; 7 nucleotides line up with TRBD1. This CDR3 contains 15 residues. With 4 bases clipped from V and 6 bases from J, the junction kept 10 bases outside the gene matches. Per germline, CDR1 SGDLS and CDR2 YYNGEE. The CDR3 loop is CASSPGGGDGQPQHF. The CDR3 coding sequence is TGTGCCAGCAGCCCCGGAGGGGGCGATGGTCAGCCCCAGCATTTT.

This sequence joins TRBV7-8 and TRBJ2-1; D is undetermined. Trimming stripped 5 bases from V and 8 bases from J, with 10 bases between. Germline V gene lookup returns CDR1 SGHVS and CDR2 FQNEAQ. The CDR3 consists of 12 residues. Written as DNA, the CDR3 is TGTGCCAGCAGCCACGACTCCGATGAGCAGTTCTTC. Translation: CASSHDSDEQFF. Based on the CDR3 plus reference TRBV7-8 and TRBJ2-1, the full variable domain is GAGVSQSPRYKVAKRGQDVALRCDPISGHVSLFWYQQALGQGPEFLTYFQNEAQLDKSGLPSDRFFAERPEGSVSTLKIQRTQQEDSAVYLCASSHDSDEQFFGPGTRLTVL.

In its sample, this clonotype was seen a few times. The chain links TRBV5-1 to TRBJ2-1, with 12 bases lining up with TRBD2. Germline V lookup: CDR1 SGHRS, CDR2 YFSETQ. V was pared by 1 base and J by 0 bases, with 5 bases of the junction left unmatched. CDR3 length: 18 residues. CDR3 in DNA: TGCGCCAGCAGCTTGTTCACTAGCGGGGGGAGCTCCTACAATGAGCAGTTCTTC. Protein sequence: CASSLFTSGGSSYNEQFF.

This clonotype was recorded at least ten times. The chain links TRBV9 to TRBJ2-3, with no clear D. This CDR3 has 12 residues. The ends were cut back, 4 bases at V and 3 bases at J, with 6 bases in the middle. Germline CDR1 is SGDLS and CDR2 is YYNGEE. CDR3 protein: CASSTRTDTQYF. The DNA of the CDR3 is TGTGCCAGCAGCACTCGAACAGATACGCAGTATTTT.

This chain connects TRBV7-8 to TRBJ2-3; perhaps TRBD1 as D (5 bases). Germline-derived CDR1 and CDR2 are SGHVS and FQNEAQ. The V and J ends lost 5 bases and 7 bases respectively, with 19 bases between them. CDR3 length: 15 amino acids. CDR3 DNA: TGTGCCAGCAGCACCAGGGCAGGGCCCCCGAATACGCAGTATTTT. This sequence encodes CASSTRAGPPNTQYF.

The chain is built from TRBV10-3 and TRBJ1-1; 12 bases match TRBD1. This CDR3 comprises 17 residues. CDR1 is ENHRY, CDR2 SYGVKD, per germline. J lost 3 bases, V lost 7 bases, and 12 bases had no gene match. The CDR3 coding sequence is TGTGCCATCAAACCGGGACAGGGGGCTCGCGTGGACACTGAAGCTTTCTTT. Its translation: CAIKPGQGARVDTEAFF.

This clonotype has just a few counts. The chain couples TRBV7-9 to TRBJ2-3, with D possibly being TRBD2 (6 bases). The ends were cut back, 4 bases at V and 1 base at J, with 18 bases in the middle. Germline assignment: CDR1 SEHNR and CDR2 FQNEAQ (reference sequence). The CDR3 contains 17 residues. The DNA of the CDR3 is TGTGCCAGCAGCTCATACGGGGGAATCCTTGGCACAGATACGCAGTATTTT. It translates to CASSSYGGILGTDTQYF.

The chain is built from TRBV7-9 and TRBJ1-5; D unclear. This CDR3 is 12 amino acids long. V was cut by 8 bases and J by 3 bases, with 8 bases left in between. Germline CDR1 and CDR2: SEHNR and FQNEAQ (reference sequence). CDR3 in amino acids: CASSAINQPQHF. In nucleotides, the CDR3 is TGTGCCAGCTCGGCCATCAATCAGCCCCAGCATTTT.

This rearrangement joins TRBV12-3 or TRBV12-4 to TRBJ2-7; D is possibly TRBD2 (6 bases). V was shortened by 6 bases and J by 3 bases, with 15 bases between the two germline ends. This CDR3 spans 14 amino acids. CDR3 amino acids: CASSSRLGFYEQYF. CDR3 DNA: TGTGCCAGCAGCTCGCGACTAGGGTTCTACGAGCAGTACTTC.

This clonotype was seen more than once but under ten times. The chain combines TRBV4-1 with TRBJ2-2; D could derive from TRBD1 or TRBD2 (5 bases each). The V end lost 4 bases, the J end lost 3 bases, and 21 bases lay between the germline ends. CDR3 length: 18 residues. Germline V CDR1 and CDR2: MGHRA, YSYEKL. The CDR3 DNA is TGCGCCAGCAGCCGAACTGGACCTCCGGGACCATACACCGGGGAGCTGTTTTTT. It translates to CASSRTGPPGPYTGELFF.

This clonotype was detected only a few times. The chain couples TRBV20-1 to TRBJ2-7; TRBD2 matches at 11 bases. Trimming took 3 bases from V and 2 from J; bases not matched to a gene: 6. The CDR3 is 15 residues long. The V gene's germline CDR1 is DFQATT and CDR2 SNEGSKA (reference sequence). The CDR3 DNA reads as TGCAGTGCTAGTGGGCGACTAGCGGGGACCTACGAGCAGTACTTC. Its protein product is CSASGRLAGTYEQYF.

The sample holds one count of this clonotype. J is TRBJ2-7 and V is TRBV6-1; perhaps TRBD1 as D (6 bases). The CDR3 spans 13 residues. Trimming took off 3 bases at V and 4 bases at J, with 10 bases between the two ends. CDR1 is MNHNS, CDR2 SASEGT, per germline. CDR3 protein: CASSDRQGYEQYV. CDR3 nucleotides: TGTGCCAGCAGTGATAGGCAGGGGTACGAGCAGTACGTC.

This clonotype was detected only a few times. CDR3 sequence: CSARFTDTQYF. The CDR3, as DNA: TGCAGTGCTAGGTTCACAGATACGCAGTATTTT. The chain couples TRBV20-1 to TRBJ2-3; D is undetermined. Germline CDR1 reads DFQATT; CDR2 reads SNEGSKA (reference sequence). The V gene lost 3 bases and the J gene lost 2 bases, with 3 bases spanning the gap. The CDR3 contains 11 residues.

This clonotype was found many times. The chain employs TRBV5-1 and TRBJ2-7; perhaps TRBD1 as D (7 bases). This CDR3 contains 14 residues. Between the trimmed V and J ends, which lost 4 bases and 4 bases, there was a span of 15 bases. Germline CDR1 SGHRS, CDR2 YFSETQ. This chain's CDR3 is CASSRGTDQYEQYF. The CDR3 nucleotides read TGCGCCAGCAGCCGGGGGACAGACCAGTACGAGCAGTACTTC.

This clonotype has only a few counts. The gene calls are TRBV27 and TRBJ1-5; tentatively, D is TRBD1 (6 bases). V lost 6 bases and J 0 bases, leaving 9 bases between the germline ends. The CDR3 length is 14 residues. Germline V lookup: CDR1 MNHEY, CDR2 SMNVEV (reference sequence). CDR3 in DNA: TGTGCCAGCAGCTCAGGGGTTAGCAATCAGCCCCAGCATTTT. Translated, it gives CASSSGVSNQPQHF.

The CDR3 DNA reads as TGTGCCAGCAGCTTATGGCGGGGGGCTCGGGAGCAGTTCTTC. Protein: CASSLWRGAREQFF. This rearrangement joins TRBV11-2 to TRBJ2-1, with 8 nucleotides matching TRBD2. Germline V gives CDR1 SGHAT, CDR2 FQNNGV. Trimming took 2 bases from V and 10 from J; bases not matched to a gene: 7. The CDR3 length is 14 residues. Combining the CDR3 with reference TRBV11-2 and TRBJ2-1 gives the whole variable domain EAGVAQSPRYKIIEKRQSVAFWCNPISGHATLYWYQQILGQGPKLLIQFQNNGVVDDSQLPKDRFSAERLKGVDSTLKIQPAKLEDSAVYLCASSLWRGAREQFFGPGTRLTVL.

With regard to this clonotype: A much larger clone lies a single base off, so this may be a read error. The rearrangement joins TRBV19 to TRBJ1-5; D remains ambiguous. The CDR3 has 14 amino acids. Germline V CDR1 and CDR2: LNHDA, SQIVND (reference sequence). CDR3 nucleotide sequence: TGTGCCAGTAACCCTCCAGCGCCCAATCAGCACCAGCATTTT. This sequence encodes CASNPPAPNQHQHF.

CDR3 protein: CASSPRGASSQYF. CDR3 nucleotides: TGTGCCAGCAGCCCCCGTGGGGCCAGCAGCCAGTACTTC. This rearrangement joins TRBV7-9 to TRBJ2-5; weak D call: TRBD1 (5 bases). The V end was cut by 5 bases, the J end by 10 bases, with 17 bases between. The V gene's germline CDR1 is SEHNR and CDR2 FQNEAQ (reference sequence). CDR3 size: 13 residues. Drawing the rest from reference TRBV7-9 and TRBJ2-5, the complete variable domain is DTGVSQNPRHKITKRGQNVTFRCDPISEHNRLYWYRQTLGQGPEFLTYFQNEAQLEKSRLLSDRFSAERPKGSFSTLEIQRTEQGDSAMYLCASSPRGASSQYFGPGTRLLVL.

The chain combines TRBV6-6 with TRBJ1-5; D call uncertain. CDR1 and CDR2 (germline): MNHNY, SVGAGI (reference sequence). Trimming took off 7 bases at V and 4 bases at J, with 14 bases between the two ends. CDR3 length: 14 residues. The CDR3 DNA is TGTGCCAGCATTCGCCAGGCGGGAAATCAGCCCCAGCATTTT. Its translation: CASIRQAGNQPQHF.

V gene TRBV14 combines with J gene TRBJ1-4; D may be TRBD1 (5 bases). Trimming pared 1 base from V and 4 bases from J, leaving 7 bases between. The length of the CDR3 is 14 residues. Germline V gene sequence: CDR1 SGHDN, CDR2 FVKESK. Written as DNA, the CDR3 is TGTGCCAGCAGCCAAGTCGGGGGTAATGAAAAACTGTTTTTT. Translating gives CASSQVGGNEKLFF.

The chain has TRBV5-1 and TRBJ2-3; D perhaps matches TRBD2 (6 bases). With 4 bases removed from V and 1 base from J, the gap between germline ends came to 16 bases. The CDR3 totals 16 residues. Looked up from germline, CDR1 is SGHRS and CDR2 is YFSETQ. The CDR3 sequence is CASSPGAGMGTDTQYF. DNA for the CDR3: TGCGCCAGCAGCCCCGGGGCGGGGATGGGCACAGATACGCAGTATTTT.

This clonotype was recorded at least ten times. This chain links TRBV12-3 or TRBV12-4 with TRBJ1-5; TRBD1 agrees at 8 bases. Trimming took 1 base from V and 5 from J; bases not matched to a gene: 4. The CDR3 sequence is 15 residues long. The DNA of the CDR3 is TGTGCCAGCAGTTTAGACAGGGGGGCCGATCAGCCCCAGCATTTT. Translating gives CASSLDRGADQPQHF.

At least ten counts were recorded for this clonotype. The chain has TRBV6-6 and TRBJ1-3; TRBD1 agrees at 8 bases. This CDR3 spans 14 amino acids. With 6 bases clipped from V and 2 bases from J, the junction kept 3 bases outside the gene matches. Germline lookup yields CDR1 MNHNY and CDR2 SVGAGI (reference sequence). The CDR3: CASSLQGAGNTIYF. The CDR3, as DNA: TGTGCCAGCAGCCTACAGGGGGCTGGAAACACCATATATTTT.

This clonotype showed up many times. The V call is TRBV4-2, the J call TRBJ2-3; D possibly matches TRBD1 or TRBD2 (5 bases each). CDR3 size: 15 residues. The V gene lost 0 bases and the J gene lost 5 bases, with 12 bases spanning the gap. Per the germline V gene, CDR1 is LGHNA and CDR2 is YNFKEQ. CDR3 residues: CASSQDIGAGDTQYF. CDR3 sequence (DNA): TGTGCCAGCAGCCAAGATATAGGGGCGGGAGATACGCAGTATTTT.